This TCR beta chain was sequenced in a study of cytomegalovirus exposure and HLA in healthy donors. The CDR3 is made up of 14 amino acids. Unmatched junction bases numbered 4, after V lost 4 bases and J lost 6 bases. Per germline, CDR1 SGHNT and CDR2 YYREEE (reference sequence). PCR amplification relied on 60 Vbeta primers (plus 13 Jbeta primers). The protocol was immunoSEQ multiplex PCR, while the TCRdb copy is restricted to in-frame clones and leaves out a portion. The sample has more than 110,000 clones; 73% are singletons. Only one count was recorded for this clone. What it recognizes is unknown. Healthy individuals who donated bone marrow served as the donors. Study results and limitations: Sequencing had likely introduced a cluster of highly shared sequence variants as an artifact. A later analysis showed that HLA-associated TCR beta chains had undergone more clonal expansion than equally common others.

The sequence was collected from a human donor in good health. The sequenced material came from PBMCs. This rearrangement joins TRBV5-4 to TRBJ2-3; 11 bases match TRBD2. The CDR3 DNA sequence: TGTGCCAGCAGCAGCGGGACTAGCGGCGATACGCAGTATTTT. Translation gives CASSSGTSGDTQYF.